A single sample gave rise to the 13 T cell receptor beta chains below, sequenced in a study of vaccination and CD4 T cells after COVID-19 (dated by TCRdb to 2022 to 2024). For these TCRs, the target antigens are not known. This sample's treatment or condition label indicates: roughly ten-day PBMC culture with coronavirus spike peptide pools or control peptides (ViraFEST assay). To prepare the library, PCR was applied. Sequencer: Illumina iSeq 100. At the Johns Hopkins FTIC core, DNA from the cultured CD4+ T cells underwent TCR sequencing with the Oncomine TCR Beta short-read assay. TCRdb trimmed the raw reads at Q25, called clones with MiXCR and kept productive beta chains. Each entry is one CDR3 protein sequence, shown with its most common DNA and genes. The sample table holds more than 13,000 distinct CDR3 sequences, of which about 53% were seen once. Roughly 4.4% of the sample lies in the top ten.

This specimen was CD4+ T cells from blood, cultured in vitro, taken before SARS-CoV-2 vaccination. All receptors derive from a human donor who had recovered from COVID-19.

This rearrangement joins TRBV5-1 to TRBJ2-7; 10 nucleotides match TRBD2. This CDR3 is built from 14 residues. Germline V lookup: CDR1 SGHRS, CDR2 YFSETQ. The ends lost 2 bases at V and 5 bases at J; junction bases unmatched: 4. The DNA for the CDR3 is TGCGCCAGCAGCTTAGGGACTAGCGTGGACGAGCAGTACTTC. Its translation is CASSLGTSVDEQYF.

This chain uses TRBV20-1 with TRBJ1-2, with no clear D. Germline CDR1 and CDR2: DFQATT and SNEGSKA (reference sequence). V lost 1 base and J 1 base, leaving 13 bases between the germline ends. The CDR3 consists of 15 residues. The CDR3 sequence is CSARGLNGVNYGYTF. The CDR3 coding sequence is TGCAGTGCTAGAGGACTGAACGGGGTTAACTATGGCTACACCTTC.

This clonotype has just a few counts. This chain joins TRBV11-2 and TRBJ2-7; possibly TRBD2 for D (6 bases). With 0 bases removed from V and 4 bases from J, the gap between germline ends came to 25 bases. This CDR3 is 19 amino acids long. Germline lookup yields CDR1 SGHAT and CDR2 FQNNGV. CDR3 residues: CASSLEAGGRWNRVYEQYF. The CDR3 DNA reads as TGTGCCAGCAGCTTAGAGGCCGGGGGTAGGTGGAACCGCGTATACGAGCAGTACTTC.

The rearrangement uses TRBV19 and TRBJ1-1; TRBD1 agrees at 7 bases. Germline CDR1 is LNHDA and CDR2 is SQIVND (reference sequence). CDR3 length: 14 residues. The J segment lost 2 bases and the V segment lost 3 bases, leaving 3 bases of the junction unmatched. CDR3 DNA: TGTGCCAGTAGTATCGGGACAGCCAACACTGAAGCTTTCTTT. Translated, it gives CASSIGTANTEAFF.

The chain carries TRBV7-9 and TRBJ1-2; possibly TRBD1 for D (5 bases). From germline, CDR1 is SEHNR and CDR2 FQNEAQ (reference sequence). Trimming removed 1 base at V and 1 base at J, with 13 bases between. The CDR3 consists of 16 residues. As DNA, the CDR3 is TGTGCCAGCAGCTTAGTTTCAGGGACTTTTAACTATGGCTACACCTTC. This codes for CASSLVSGTFNYGYTF.

This clonotype was seen a few times. The chain employs TRBV11-3 and TRBJ1-3, with D uncertain. Germline CDR1 and CDR2: SGHNT and YENEEA. The V end was cut by 5 bases, the J end by 3 bases, with 14 bases between. CDR3 size: 15 residues. CDR3 sequence reads: CASSAGPTNGNTIYF. CDR3 DNA: TGTGCCAGCAGCGCCGGGCCTACAAATGGAAACACCATATATTTT. The full variable domain, its missing parts supplied by reference TRBV11-3 and TRBJ1-3, is EAGVVQSPRYKIIEKKQPVAFWCNPISGHNTLYWYLQNLGQGPELLIRYENEEAVDDSQLPKDRFSAERLKGVDSTLKIQPAELGDSAVYLCASSAGPTNGNTIYFGEGSWLTVV.

The chain couples TRBV7-2 to TRBJ1-1, with 7 bases fitting TRBD1. CDR1 and CDR2 (germline): SGHTA, FQGNSA. J was trimmed by 1 base and V by 2 bases; bases with no gene match: 4. The CDR3 has 15 residues. CDR3 nucleotide sequence: TGTGCCAGCAGCTTAATACAGGGGTCGAACACTGAAGCTTTCTTT. Translating it yields CASSLIQGSNTEAFF.

The genes are TRBV6-2 or TRBV6-3 and TRBJ2-5, with D unresolved. CDR1 is MNHEY, CDR2 SVGEGT, per germline. CDR3 size: 14 residues. Trimming pared 3 bases from V and 7 bases from J, leaving 15 bases between. The CDR3 loop reads CASSYTPLVGTQYF. CDR3 nucleotide sequence: TGTGCCAGCAGTTATACTCCCCTTGTCGGGACCCAGTACTTC.

This clonotype was detected only a few times. The chain is built from TRBV7-8 and TRBJ1-1; D perhaps matches TRBD1 (5 bases). Trimming removed 0 bases at V and 5 bases at J, with 10 bases between. The germline V gene has CDR1 SGHVS and CDR2 FQNEAQ. The CDR3 is 14 amino acids. In DNA, the CDR3 is TGTGCCAGCAGCTTAGCGCAGGAGGGGACTGAAGCTTTCTTT. Protein: CASSLAQEGTEAFF.

In nucleotides, the CDR3 is TGCGCCAGCGACCCTCGGCGGGACGGGGTGGACTATGGCTACACCTTC. Translated, it gives CASDPRRDGVDYGYTF. The V call is TRBV10-1, the J call TRBJ1-2; tentatively, D is TRBD1 (5 bases). The CDR3 has 16 residues. The germline CDR1 and CDR2 sequences are WNHNN and SYGVQD (reference sequence). V was pared by 8 bases and J by 3 bases, with 22 bases between.

The rearrangement uses TRBV6-2 or TRBV6-3 and TRBJ1-1, with D perhaps matching TRBD1 (6 bases). Trimming shortened V by 5 bases and J by 5 bases, and 9 bases separated the two germline ends. Germline lookup yields CDR1 MNHEY and CDR2 SVGEGT. The CDR3 runs 12 residues. CDR3 residues: CASSQGRTEAFF. Here the CDR3 DNA reads TGTGCCAGCAGTCAGGGGAGGACTGAAGCTTTCTTT.

This clonotype was seen a handful of times. The chain uses TRBV27 and TRBJ2-1, with 10 bases matching TRBD2. This CDR3 is built from 17 residues. CDR1 MNHEY and CDR2 SMNVEV come from the germline V gene (reference sequence). J lost 6 bases, V lost 4 bases, and 12 bases had no gene match. CDR3 amino acids: CASSSGLAVDVRNEQFF. The CDR3 DNA is TGTGCCAGCAGTTCCGGACTAGCGGTGGACGTCCGCAATGAGCAGTTCTTC.

The V call is TRBV20-1, the J call TRBJ2-3, with TRBD2 matching 12 bases. The CDR3 contains 14 residues. Germline values: CDR1 DFQATT, CDR2 SNEGSKA (reference sequence). V was clipped by 1 base and J by 5 bases; unmatched bases: 1. As DNA, the CDR3 is TGCAGTGCTAGAGGGGGACTAGCGGGAGATACGCAGTATTTT. Protein: CSARGGLAGDTQYF.